One and the same sample provided the 5 T cell receptor beta chains below, sequenced in a study of cytomegalovirus exposure and HLA in healthy donors. PCR was performed using 60 Vbeta and 13 Jbeta primers. Assay used: immunoSEQ multiplex PCR; TCRdb lists only in-frame clones, some missing. The sample table sets out more than 95,000 clones. The specimen sequenced was PBMCs. Receptors originate from a man younger than 40 in good health and CMV-seronegative.

The chain combines TRBV7-8 with TRBJ1-5, with D perhaps matching TRBD1 (6 bases). The germline V gene has CDR1 SGHVS and CDR2 FQNEAQ. Trimming shortened V by 5 bases and J by 6 bases, and 20 bases separated the two germline ends. This CDR3 is built from 16 residues. The CDR3 loop reads CASSPQGTQRSQPQHF. The CDR3 bases are TGTGCCAGCAGCCCTCAGGGGACCCAGAGGAGTCAGCCCCAGCATTTT. The full variable domain, rest sourced from reference TRBV7-8 and TRBJ1-5, is GAGVSQSPRYKVAKRGQDVALRCDPISGHVSLFWYQQALGQGPEFLTYFQNEAQLDKSGLPSDRFFAERPEGSVSTLKIQRTQQEDSAVYLCASSPQGTQRSQPQHFGDGTRLSIL.

This chain uses TRBV2 with TRBJ2-7; TRBD1 might be the D (5 bases). V lost 8 bases, J lost 6 bases, and 11 bases lay in between. Per germline, CDR1 SNHLY and CDR2 FYNNEI. This CDR3 region has 11 residues. The CDR3 DNA reads as TGTGCCAGCCAGGGTAATGCCGAGCAGTACTTC. As protein: CASQGNAEQYF.

This chain connects TRBV30 to TRBJ2-5; 11 bases align to TRBD2. The CDR3 runs to 14 residues. Germline V gene sequence: CDR1 GTSNPN, CDR2 SVGIG (reference sequence). Trimming removed 3 bases from V and 9 bases from J; junction bases left unmatched: 9. CDR3 sequence (DNA): TGTGCCTGGAGCGGAATTATAGCGGGAGGGGCCCAGTACTTC. It translates to CAWSGIIAGGAQYF.

The rearrangement joins TRBV19 to TRBJ1-5; 7 positions agree with TRBD1. The germline V gene encodes CDR1 LNHDA and CDR2 SQIVND (reference sequence). This CDR3 has 18 residues. Unmatched junction bases numbered 10, after V lost 2 bases and J lost 0 bases. As DNA, the CDR3 is TGTGCCAGTAGTATACCCCCGGGACAGATTTATAGCAATCAGCCCCAGCATTTT. Translation gives CASSIPPGQIYSNQPQHF.

The chain carries TRBV5-8 and TRBJ1-1; 11 nucleotides line up with TRBD1. The ends lost 1 base at V and 4 bases at J; junction bases unmatched: 3. Germline CDR1 is SGHTS and CDR2 is YDEGEE. CDR3 length: 15 residues. CDR3 loop: CASSLYGTGGTEAFF. DNA for the CDR3: TGTGCCAGCAGCTTGTACGGGACAGGGGGCACTGAAGCTTTCTTT.